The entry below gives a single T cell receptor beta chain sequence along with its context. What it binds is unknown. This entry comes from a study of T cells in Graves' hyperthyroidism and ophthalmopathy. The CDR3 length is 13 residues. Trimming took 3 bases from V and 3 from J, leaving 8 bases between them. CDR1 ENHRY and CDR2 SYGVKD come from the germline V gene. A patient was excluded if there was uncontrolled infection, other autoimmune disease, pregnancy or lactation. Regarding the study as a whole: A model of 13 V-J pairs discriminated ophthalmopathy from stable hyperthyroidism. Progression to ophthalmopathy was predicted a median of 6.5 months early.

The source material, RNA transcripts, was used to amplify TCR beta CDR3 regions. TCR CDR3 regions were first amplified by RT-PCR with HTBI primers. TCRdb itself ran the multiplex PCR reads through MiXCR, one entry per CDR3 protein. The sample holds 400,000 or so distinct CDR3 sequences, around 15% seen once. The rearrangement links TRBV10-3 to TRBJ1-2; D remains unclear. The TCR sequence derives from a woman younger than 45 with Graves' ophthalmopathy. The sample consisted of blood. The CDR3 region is CAISDTVDYGYTF. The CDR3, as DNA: TGTGCCATCAGTGATACTGTGGACTATGGCTACACCTTC.